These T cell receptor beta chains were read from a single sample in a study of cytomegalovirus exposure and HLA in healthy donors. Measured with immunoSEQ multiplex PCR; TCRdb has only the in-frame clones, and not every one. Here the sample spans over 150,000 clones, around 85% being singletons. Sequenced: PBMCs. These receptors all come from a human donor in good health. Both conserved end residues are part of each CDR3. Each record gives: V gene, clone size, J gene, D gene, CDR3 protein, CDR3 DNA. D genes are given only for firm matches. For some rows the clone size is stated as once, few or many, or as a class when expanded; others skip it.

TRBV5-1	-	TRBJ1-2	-	CASSLGGGPNYGYTF	TGCGCCAGCAGCTTGGGGGGGGGACCTAACTATGGCTACACCTTC
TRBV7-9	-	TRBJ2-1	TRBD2	CASSSGTSGGARVGDEQFF	TGTGCCAGCAGCTCCGGGACTAGCGGGGGGGCCCGCGTTGGGGATGAGCAGTTCTTC
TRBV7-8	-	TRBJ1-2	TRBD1	CASSLWTGGGYTF	TGTGCCAGCAGCTTATGGACAGGAGGAGGCTACACCTTC
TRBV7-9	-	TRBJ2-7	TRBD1	CASSPRTGNPYEQYF	TGTGCCAGCAGCCCCAGGACAGGAAATCCCTACGAGCAGTACTTC
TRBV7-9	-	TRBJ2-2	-	CASSPTATGKGELFF	TGTGCCAGCAGCCCCACGGCTACGGGGAAGGGGGAGCTGTTTTTT
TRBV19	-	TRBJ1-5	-	CASSVMTLNQPQHF	TGTGCCAGTAGCGTTATGACTCTAAATCAGCCCCAGCATTTT
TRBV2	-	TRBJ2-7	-	CASSEGGESGQYF	TGTGCCAGCAGTGAAGGGGGGGAGTCCGGGCAGTACTTC
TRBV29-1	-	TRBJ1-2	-	CSVRSGDGYPF	TGCAGCGTTCGATCGGGGGATGGCTACCCCTTC
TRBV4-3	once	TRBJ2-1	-	CASSQPDNRQWFF	TGCGCCAGCAGCCAACCGGACAACCGGCAGTGGTTCTTC
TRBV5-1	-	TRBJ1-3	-	CASSLAGDSGNTIYF	TGCGCCAGCAGCTTGGCGGGGGACTCTGGAAACACCATATATTTT
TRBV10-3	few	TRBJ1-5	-	CAIRSDPFQPQHF	TGTGCCATCAGATCAGATCCATTTCAGCCCCAGCATTTT
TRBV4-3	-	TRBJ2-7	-	CASSQDRGADNPYEQYF	TGCGCCAGCAGCCAAGACCGGGGGGCGGACAATCCCTACGAGCAGTACTTC
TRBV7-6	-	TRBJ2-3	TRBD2	CASSLASGGTDTQYF	TGTGCCAGCAGCTTAGCTAGCGGGGGAACAGATACGCAGTATTTT
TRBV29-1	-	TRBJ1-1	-	CSVVSTGNTEAFF	TGCAGCGTTGTTTCGACAGGGAACACTGAAGCTTTCTTT
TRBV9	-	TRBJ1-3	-	CASSVEPDILSGNTIYF	TGTGCCAGCAGCGTAGAACCCGACATTCTCTCTGGAAACACCATATATTTT
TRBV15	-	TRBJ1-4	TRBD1	CATSSQPGQGAERLFF	TGTGCCACCAGCAGCCAACCGGGACAGGGGGCCGAAAGACTGTTTTTT
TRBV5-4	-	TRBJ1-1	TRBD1	CASSPGTGANTEAFF	TGTGCCAGCAGCCCGGGGACAGGGGCTAACACTGAAGCTTTCTTT
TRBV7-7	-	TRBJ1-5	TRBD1	CASSLNRGTGGNQPQHF	TGTGCCAGCAGCTTAAACCGTGGGACAGGGGGCAATCAGCCCCAGCATTTT
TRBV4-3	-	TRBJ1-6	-	CASSPIAMFPYSPLHF	TGCGCCAGCAGCCCGATAGCAATGTTCCCTTATTCACCCCTCCACTTT
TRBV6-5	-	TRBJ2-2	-	CASSSANTGELFF	TGTGCCAGCAGCTCTGCGAACACCGGGGAGCTGTTTTTT
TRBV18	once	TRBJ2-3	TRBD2	CASSPPGTSRAVNTQYF	TGTGCCAGCTCACCACCGGGGACTAGTCGGGCGGTCAATACGCAGTATTTT
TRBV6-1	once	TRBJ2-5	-	CASSELGLETQYF	TGTGCCAGCAGTGAACTGGGGCTTGAGACCCAGTACTTC
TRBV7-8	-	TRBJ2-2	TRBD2	CASSLRGGRGNTGELFF	TGTGCCAGCAGCTTACGGGGTGGGAGGGGTAACACCGGGGAGCTGTTTTTT
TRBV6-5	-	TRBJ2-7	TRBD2	CASSYPSGELSEQYF	TGTGCCAGCAGTTACCCTAGCGGGGAGCTGAGCGAGCAGTACTTC
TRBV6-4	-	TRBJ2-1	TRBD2	CASSDRGGTNEQFF	TGTGCCAGCAGTGACCGCGGGGGTACGAATGAGCAGTTCTTC
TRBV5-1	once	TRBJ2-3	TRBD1	CASSVGTGLTDTQYF	TGCGCCAGCAGCGTCGGGACAGGCCTCACAGATACGCAGTATTTT
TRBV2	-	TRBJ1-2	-	CASTLNGGYTF	TGTGCCAGCACTCTCAACGGTGGCTACACCTTC
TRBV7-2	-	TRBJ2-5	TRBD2	CASSSSGGETQYF	TGTGCCAGCAGCTCTAGCGGGGGAGAGACCCAGTACTTC
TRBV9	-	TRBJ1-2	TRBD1	CASSNNRGRNYGYTF	TGTGCCAGCAGCAATAACAGGGGACGTAACTATGGCTACACCTTC
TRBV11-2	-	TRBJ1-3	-	CASSLALELYSGNTIYF	TGTGCCAGCAGCTTAGCCCTCGAGCTTTACTCTGGAAACACCATATATTTT
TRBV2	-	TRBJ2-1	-	CARAPNEQFF	TGTGCCAGGGCTCCCAATGAGCAGTTCTTC
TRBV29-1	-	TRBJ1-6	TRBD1	CSVADRGRNSPLHF	TGCAGCGTTGCCGACAGGGGAAGGAATTCACCCCTCCACTTT
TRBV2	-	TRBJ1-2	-	CAREQELAQGYTF	TGTGCCAGAGAACAGGAGCTTGCACAAGGCTACACCTTC
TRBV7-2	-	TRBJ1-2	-	CASSMFRDLTGYTF	TGTGCCAGCAGTATGTTCCGGGATTTAACTGGCTACACCTTC
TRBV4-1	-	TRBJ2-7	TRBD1	CASSQDQTGGYYEQYF	TGCGCCAGCAGCCAAGATCAAACAGGGGGGTACTACGAGCAGTACTTC
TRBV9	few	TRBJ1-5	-	CASSARHRDIYQPQHF	TGTGCCAGCAGCGCCCGACACCGGGACATTTATCAGCCCCAGCATTTT
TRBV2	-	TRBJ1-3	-	CASSETAVEGGNTIYF	TGTGCCAGCAGTGAAACGGCGGTAGAGGGCGGAAACACCATATATTTT
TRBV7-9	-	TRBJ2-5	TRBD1	CATGDRVGQETQYF	TGTGCCACCGGAGACAGGGTCGGGCAAGAGACCCAGTACTTC
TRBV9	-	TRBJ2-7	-	CASSALGTEGSEQYF	TGTGCCAGCAGCGCCCTCGGGACGGAGGGGTCCGAGCAGTACTTC
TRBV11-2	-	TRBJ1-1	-	CASSPDRSEAFF	TGTGCCAGCAGCCCCGATCGGTCTGAAGCTTTCTTT
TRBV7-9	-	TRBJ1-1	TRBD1	CASSTRQGNTEAFF	TGTGCCAGCAGCACCCGACAGGGTAACACTGAAGCTTTCTTT
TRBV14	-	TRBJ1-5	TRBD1	CASRADSGGRNQPQHF	TGTGCCAGCAGGGCGGATTCAGGGGGTCGCAATCAGCCCCAGCATTTT
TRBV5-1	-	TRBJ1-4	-	CASSLEGGRAEKLFF	TGCGCCAGCAGCTTGGAAGGTGGGAGGGCTGAAAAACTGTTTTTT
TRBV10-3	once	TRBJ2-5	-	CAISERIGGVGETQYF	TGTGCCATCAGTGAGCGAATTGGAGGGGTGGGAGAGACCCAGTACTTC
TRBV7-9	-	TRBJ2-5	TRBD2	CASIHRTSGEQETQYF	TGTGCCAGCATTCATAGGACTAGCGGGGAACAAGAGACCCAGTACTTC
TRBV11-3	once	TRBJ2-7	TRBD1	CASSFGAGGVYEQYF	TGTGCCAGCAGCTTCGGGGCAGGGGGTGTCTACGAGCAGTACTTC
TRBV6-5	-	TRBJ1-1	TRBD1	CASRTGQPNTEAFF	TGTGCCAGCAGGACGGGACAGCCAAACACTGAAGCTTTCTTT
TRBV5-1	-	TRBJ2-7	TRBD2	CASSLVVAGSYEQYF	TGCGCCAGCAGCTTGGTAGTAGCGGGGAGCTACGAGCAGTACTTC
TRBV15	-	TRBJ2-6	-	CATSRDYADGRGGANVLTF	TGTGCCACCAGCAGGGACTACGCTGACGGGCGCGGTGGGGCCAACGTCCTGACTTTC
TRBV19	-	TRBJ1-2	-	CASSGDGRRYGYTF	TGTGCCAGCTCAGGGGACGGGAGGAGATATGGCTACACCTTC
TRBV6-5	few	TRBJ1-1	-	CASSRGTITEAFF	TGTGCCAGCAGCAGGGGTACCATCACTGAAGCTTTCTTT